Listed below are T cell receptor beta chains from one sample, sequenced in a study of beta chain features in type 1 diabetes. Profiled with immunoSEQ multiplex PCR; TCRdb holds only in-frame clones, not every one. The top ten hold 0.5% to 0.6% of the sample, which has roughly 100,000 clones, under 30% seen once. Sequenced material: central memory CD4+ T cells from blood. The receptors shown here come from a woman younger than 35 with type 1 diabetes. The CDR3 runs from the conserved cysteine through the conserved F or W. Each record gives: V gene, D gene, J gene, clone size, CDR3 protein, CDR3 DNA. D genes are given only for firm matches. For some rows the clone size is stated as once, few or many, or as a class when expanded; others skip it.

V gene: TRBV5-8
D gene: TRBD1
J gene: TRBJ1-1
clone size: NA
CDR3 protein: CASSTRDRGSEAFF
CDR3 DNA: TGTGCCAGCAGCACCCGGGACAGGGGTTCTGAAGCTTTCTTT

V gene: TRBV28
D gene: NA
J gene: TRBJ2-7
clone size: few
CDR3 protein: CASSSWRHEQYF
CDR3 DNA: TGTGCCAGCAGTTCGTGGAGGCACGAGCAGTACTTC

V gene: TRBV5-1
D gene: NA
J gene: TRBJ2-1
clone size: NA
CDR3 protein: CASSSRLGQSSNEQFF
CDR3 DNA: TGCGCCAGCAGCTCCCGCCTGGGGCAGTCCTCCAATGAGCAGTTCTTC

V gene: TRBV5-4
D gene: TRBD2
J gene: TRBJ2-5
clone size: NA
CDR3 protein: CASSLTAGEETQYF
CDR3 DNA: TGTGCCAGCAGCTTGACTGCGGGAGAAGAGACCCAGTACTTC

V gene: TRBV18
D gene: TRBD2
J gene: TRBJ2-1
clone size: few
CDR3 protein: CASSLDGLAGGLGDEQFF
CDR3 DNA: TGTGCCAGCTCACTTGACGGACTAGCGGGAGGGCTGGGCGATGAGCAGTTCTTC

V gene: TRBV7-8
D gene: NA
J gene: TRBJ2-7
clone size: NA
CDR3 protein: CASSPGRISYEQYF
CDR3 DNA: TGTGCCAGCAGCCCAGGCCGGATTTCCTACGAGCAGTACTTC

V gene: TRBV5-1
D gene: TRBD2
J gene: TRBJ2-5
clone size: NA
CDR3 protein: CATSAGLAGGQGTQYF
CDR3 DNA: TGCGCCACCTCCGCAGGACTAGCGGGAGGGCAGGGGACCCAGTACTTC

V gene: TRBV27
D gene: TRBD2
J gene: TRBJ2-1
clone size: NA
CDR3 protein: CASSPRGLAGAGVGYEQFF
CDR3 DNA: TGTGCCAGCAGTCCTCGGGGACTAGCGGGAGCAGGCGTCGGCTATGAGCAGTTCTTC

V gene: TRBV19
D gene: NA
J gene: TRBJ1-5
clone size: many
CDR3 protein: CASSIRRGGNQPQHF
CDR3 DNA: TGTGCCAGTAGTATACGGAGGGGTGGCAATCAGCCCCAGCATTTT

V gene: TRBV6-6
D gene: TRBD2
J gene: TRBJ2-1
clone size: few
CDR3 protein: CASRSRGGYNEQFF
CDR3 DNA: TGTGCCAGCAGGTCTCGGGGGGGTTACAATGAGCAGTTCTTC

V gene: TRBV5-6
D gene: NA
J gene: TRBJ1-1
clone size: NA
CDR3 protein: CASSLSFGRRPFLNTEAFF
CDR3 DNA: TGTGCCAGCAGCCTCTCGTTCGGGAGGAGGCCTTTCTTAAACACTGAAGCTTTCTTT

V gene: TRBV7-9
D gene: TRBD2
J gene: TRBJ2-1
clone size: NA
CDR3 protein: CASSLIAGGRANEQFF
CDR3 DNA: TGTGCCAGCAGCTTGATAGCGGGAGGGAGGGCCAATGAGCAGTTCTTC

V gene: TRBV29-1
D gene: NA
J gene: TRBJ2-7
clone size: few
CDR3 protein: CSVETQGPGTYEQYF
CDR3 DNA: TGCAGCGTTGAAACGCAGGGTCCTGGGACCTACGAGCAGTACTTC

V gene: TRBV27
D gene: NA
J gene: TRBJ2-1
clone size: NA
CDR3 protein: CASRGRYNEQFF
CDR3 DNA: TGTGCCAGCAGGGGGAGATACAATGAGCAGTTCTTC

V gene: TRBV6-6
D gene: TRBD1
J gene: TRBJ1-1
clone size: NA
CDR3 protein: CASSSGQGAHEAFF
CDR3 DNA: TGTGCCAGCAGTTCCGGACAGGGGGCTCATGAAGCTTTCTTT

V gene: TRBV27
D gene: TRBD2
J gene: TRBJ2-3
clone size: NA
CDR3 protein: CASSGGLPTSGRIDTQYF
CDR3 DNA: TGTGCCAGCTCCGGGGGGTTGCCGACTAGCGGGAGGATAGATACGCAGTATTTT

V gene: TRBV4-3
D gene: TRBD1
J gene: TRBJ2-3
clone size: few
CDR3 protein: CASSQDRQGYDTQYF
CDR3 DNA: TGCGCCAGCAGCCAAGATCGACAGGGCTATGATACGCAGTATTTT

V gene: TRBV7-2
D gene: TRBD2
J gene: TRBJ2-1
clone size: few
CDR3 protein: CASSLGGGSYNEQFF
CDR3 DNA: TGTGCCAGCAGCTTAGGGGGAGGGTCCTACAATGAGCAGTTCTTC

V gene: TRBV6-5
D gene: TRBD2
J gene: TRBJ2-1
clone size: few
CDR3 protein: CASRLAGGTGNEQFF
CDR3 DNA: TGTGCCAGCAGGCTAGCGGGAGGGACGGGGAATGAGCAGTTCTTC

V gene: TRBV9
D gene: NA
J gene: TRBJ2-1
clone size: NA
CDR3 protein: CASSGSTQVWYEQFF
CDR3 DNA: TGTGCCAGCAGCGGATCCACTCAAGTGTGGTATGAGCAGTTCTTC

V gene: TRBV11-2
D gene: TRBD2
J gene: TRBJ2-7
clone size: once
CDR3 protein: CASSPSGSSYEQYF
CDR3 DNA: TGTGCCAGCAGCCCGAGCGGGAGCTCCTACGAGCAGTACTTC

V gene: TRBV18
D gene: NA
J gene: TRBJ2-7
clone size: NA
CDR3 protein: CASSPGTEGFREQYF
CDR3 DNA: TGTGCCAGCTCACCAGGTACAGAGGGCTTCCGCGAGCAGTACTTC